This TCR beta chain emerged from a study of T cell responses to AZD1222 COVID-19 vaccine. Overall study findings and caveats: Receipt of two AZD1222 doses was followed by a rise in Spike-specific TCR breadth and depth. Clonal diversity may have been underestimated, and the donors were mostly white British, with more females than males.

As concerns this clone: Its antigen is currently unknown.

The protocol was immunoSEQ multiplex PCR, while the TCRdb copy is restricted to in-frame clones and leaves out a portion. The profile shows 90,000 to 130,000 clones, approximately 90% of them singletons. CDR1 and CDR2 from the germline V gene are SGHRS and YFSETQ. The V end lost 2 bases, the J end lost 3 bases, and 14 bases lay between the germline ends. This CDR3 contains 15 residues. The chain carries TRBV5-1 and TRBJ1-1; TRBD1 is a possible D gene (5 bases). The source of this sequence is an adult who received the AZD1222 COVID-19 vaccine. The source material was peripheral blood, sampled 28 days after the second AZD1222 dose. CDR3 sequence (DNA): TGCGCCAGCAGCTTCCAACAGGCGGGGGACACTGAAGCTTTCTTT. Its translation is CASSFQQAGDTEAFF.